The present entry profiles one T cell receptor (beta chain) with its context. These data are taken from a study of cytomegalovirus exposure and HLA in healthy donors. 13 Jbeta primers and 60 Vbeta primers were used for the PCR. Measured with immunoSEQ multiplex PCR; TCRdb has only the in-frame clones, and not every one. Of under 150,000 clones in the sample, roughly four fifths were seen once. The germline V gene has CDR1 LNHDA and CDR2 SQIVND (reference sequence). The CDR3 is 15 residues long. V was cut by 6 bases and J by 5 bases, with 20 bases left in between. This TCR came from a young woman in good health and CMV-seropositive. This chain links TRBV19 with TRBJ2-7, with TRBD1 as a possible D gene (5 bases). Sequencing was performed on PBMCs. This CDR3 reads CASSPLGSGWHEQYF. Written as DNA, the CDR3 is TGTGCCAGTAGCCCCCTCGGCTCAGGGTGGCACGAGCAGTACTTC.